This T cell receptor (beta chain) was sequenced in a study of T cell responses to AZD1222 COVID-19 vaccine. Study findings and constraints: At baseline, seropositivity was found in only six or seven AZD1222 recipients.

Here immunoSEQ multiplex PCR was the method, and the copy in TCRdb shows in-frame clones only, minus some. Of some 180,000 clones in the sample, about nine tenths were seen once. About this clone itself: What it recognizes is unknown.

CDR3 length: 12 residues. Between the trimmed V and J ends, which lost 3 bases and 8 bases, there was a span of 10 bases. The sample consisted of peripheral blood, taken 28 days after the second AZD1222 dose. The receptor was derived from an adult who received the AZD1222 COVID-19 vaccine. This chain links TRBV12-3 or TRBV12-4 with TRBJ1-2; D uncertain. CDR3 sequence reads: CASSFGGEGYTF. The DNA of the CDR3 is TGTGCCAGCAGTTTTGGTGGGGAGGGCTACACCTTC.